This T cell receptor (beta chain) was recovered during a study of shared clonotypes between healthy human individuals (dated by TCRdb to 2019 to 2021). The study in broad terms: The cohort included a few men and a couple of women between 18 and 49 years of age. Each donor's leukapheresis produced roughly between roughly 0.85 and 9.5 billion PBMCs. Per donor, three plates each were used for CD4 naive and CD4 memory, two for CD8 naive, and one for CD8 memory. Different laboratories and diverse techniques were used to prepare libraries and sequence TCR repertoires, to increase sequencing depth and limit assay-specific biases. Blood TCR repertoires of about 5 healthy adults were deeply sequenced to estimate repertoire size and the extent of clonotype sharing between individuals.

Using the deep immunoSEQ assay, multiplex PCR amplified TCR CDR3 regions from genomic DNA. For each cell subset, the extracted genomic DNA was distributed evenly across all wells of several immunoSEQ 96-well plates, and each plate served as one replicate. For sorted subsets, each replicate PCR was loaded with 200 ng genomic DNA, equivalent to some 31,000 T cell genomes. The purified libraries were quantified using a Qubit 3.0 fluorometer, sized with a Bioanalyzer 2100, and then quantified again using the KAPA Library Quantification kit. A separate single-read 150-cycle Illumina NextSeq 550 flow cell was used to sequence each immunoSEQ 96-well plate. The study's processing was this. Because the immunoSEQ output held only junctional sequences and lacked quality scores, the filtering could not match the filtering applied to full-length reads. Sequences were annotated with PyIR, a Python wrapper for IgBLAST v1.9, and V/J genes and CDR3 were assigned using IMGT germline references. Reads were removed for weak V/J assignments (E-value above 1e-6), missing CDR3, stop codons, out-of-frame junctions, or ambiguous translated residues. V3J clonotypes were defined as sequences sharing the same inferred V gene, J gene, and CDR3 amino acid sequence. Percentage overlap between repertoires was computed as shared unique clonotypes divided by the size of the smaller repertoire. Three approaches were used to assess repertoire richness: RTK rarefaction, the Chao1 estimator, and Recon v2.1 estimates of unobserved clonotypes. OLGA was used to compute generation probabilities for all TCRbeta clonotypes that the gDNA method yielded from four donors. TCRdb retrieved this table from immuneACCESS and kept in-frame rearrangements only. Not all clones are present; in checked studies, unresolved V genes account for under half, and no reason is known for the remainder. That table supplies the V and J calls and clone size; D and trimming were determined from the DNA. For this sample the table gives some 2,500,000 clones, of which 80% to 95% were detected only once. The top ten clones comprise 0.36% of the sample.

The donors were healthy, HIV-negative adults who had no recently reported acute infections or vaccinations. All donors were Caucasian adults living in Nashville, Tennessee, USA. Magnetic negative selection was used to enrich CD4+ T cells, after which naive cells were positively selected on CD45RA and the negative fraction became the memory subset. After blood collection by leukapheresis, PBMCs were isolated using Ficoll-Histopaque density gradient centrifugation and then cryopreserved in the vapor phase of liquid nitrogen. Purity and quantity of every magnetically sorted T cell population were checked by analytical flow cytometry. From each sorted fraction, genomic DNA was isolated and quantified by UV absorbance on a Nanodrop 2000c. Spanning cysteine to phenylalanine, the CDR3 consists of 11 amino acids. Solely the CDR3 DNA is kept, with 33 bases framed from the first base. CDR1 and CDR2, per the germline V gene (reference sequence), are LNHDA and SQIVND. V was cut back by 7 bases and J by 2 bases, leaving a gap of 5 bases between them.

Study-wide findings and limitations: Larger estimated clonotype richness was generally found for naive subsets than for memory subsets. Rarefaction of sorted-subset datasets indicated incomplete sequencing despite the large sequencing depth. Compared with non-shared clonotypes, the clonotypes found in all four sorted-subset donors had higher generation probabilities. Sampling was limited to blood, and TCR repertoires in tissue likely differ from TCR repertoires in blood. When a handful of donors were compared, the shared fraction of clonotypes was roughly 5% for naive CD4, 3.5% to 4% for naive CD8, more than 2% for memory CD4, and around 0.4% for memory CD8. Because the study included a small number of donors, the genetic and exposure-history diversity represented was limited. Based on pairwise subsampling, the degree of clonotype sharing among donors was expected to be affected by sequencing depth.

Comment on this clone: Its antigen specificity is not known. No base qualities exist here, and no much larger clone lies one base off it.

Sample: naive CD4+ T cells from PBMCs. The sample's cell subset or site label is to be understood as: CD45RA+ positively selected. This clonotype originated in a man aged 18 to 30 in good health. Some clones in this sample may be carry-over from other donors' samples. The rearrangement joined TRBV19 to TRBJ1-2, with the D gene uncertain. The nucleotides read TGTGCCAGTACCTTAAACTATGGCTACACCTTC. The translation is CASTLNYGYTF.